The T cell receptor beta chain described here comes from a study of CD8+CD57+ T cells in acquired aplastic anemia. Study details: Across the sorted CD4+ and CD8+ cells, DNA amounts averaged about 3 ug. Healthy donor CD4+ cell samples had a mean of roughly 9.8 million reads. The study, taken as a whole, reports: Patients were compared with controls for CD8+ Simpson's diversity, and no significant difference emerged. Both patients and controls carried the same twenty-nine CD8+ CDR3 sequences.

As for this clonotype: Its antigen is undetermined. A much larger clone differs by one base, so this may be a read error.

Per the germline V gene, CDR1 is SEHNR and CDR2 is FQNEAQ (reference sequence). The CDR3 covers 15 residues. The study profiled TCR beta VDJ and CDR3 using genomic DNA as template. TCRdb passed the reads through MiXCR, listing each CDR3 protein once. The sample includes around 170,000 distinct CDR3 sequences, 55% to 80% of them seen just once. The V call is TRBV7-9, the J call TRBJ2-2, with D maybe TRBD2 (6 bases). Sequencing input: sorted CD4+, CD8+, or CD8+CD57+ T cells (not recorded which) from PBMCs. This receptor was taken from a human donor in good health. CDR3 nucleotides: TGTGCCAGCAGCCAAGTAACAGCGAACACCGGGGGGCTGTTTTTT. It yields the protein CASSQVTANTGGLFF.